Here is one T cell receptor beta chain with its context. Its target is not known. This sample is part of a study of T-cell reconstitution after alpha-beta-depleted transplantation in children. Regarding the study as a whole: The study reportedly traced alpha-beta T cells about two months after transplant to several hundred expanded graft clones. T-cell counts and diversity at one year post-transplant came mainly from newly produced T cells. Some patients owed their high day-60 TCRbeta diversity to surviving recipient T cells and thymic progenitors.

Researchers prepared the TCRbeta library using unique molecular identifiers, the study reports. TCRdb reprocessed the PCR reads via MiXCR and lists one record per CDR3 protein. The data show about 350,000 distinct CDR3 sequences, roughly 17% seen once. Per germline, CDR1 DFQATT and CDR2 SNEGSKA (reference sequence). The CDR3 is 15 amino acids. J gave up 3 bases and V 2 bases, and 5 bases lay outside the gene matches. The rearrangement joins TRBV20-1 to TRBJ2-1; 9 nucleotides match TRBD2. The sample here was PBMCs, mostly from graft donor cells, taken 360 days after TCRalphabeta/CD19-depleted stem cell transplant. The receptor was isolated from a male patient aged 2-15 years who had a stem cell transplant for acute lymphoblastic leukemia, so the T cells may come from the graft donor. The CDR3: CSARPREGHYNEQFF. The CDR3 DNA reads as TGCAGTGCTAGACCGCGGGAGGGCCACTACAATGAGCAGTTCTTC.